Listed below are T cell receptor beta chains from one sample, sequenced in a study of blood T cell repertoires in COVID-19. TCRdb keeps only in-frame clones here, not all; method: immunoSEQ multiplex PCR. The profile shows tens of thousands of clones, nearly 95% of them singletons. Sequenced: peripheral blood. The source is a human donor in a cohort sampled during active COVID-19. CDR3s include the opening cysteine and the closing phenylalanine or tryptophan. Each record gives: J gene, clone size, V gene, D gene, CDR3 protein, CDR3 DNA. The D gene is left open where the match is weak. Expanded clones get a size class; other rows say once, few or many, or leave the size out.

TRBJ1-1 | NA | TRBV4-1 | TRBD1 | CASSHGTGNTEAFF | TGCGCCAGCAGCCACGGGACAGGGAACACTGAAGCTTTCTTT
TRBJ2-1 | NA | TRBV19 | TRBD2 | CASSMSSSSGNPYNEQFF | TGTGCCAGTAGTATGTCTAGCTCAAGCGGGAATCCCTACAATGAGCAGTTCTTC
TRBJ1-1 | NA | TRBV27 | NA | CASSLPGENTEAFF | TGTGCCAGCAGTTTACCAGGGGAGAACACTGAAGCTTTCTTT
TRBJ2-4 | NA | TRBV19 | TRBD2 | CASSSGSGSKNIQYF | TGTGCCAGTAGTAGCGGGAGTGGGTCCAAAAACATTCAGTACTTC
TRBJ1-5 | NA | TRBV20-1 | NA | CSARDKHSQHF | TGCAGTGCTAGGGACAAACATTCCCAGCATTTT
TRBJ1-6 | NA | TRBV5-6 | TRBD1 | CASSRGQGANSSPLHF | TGTGCCAGCAGCCGGGGACAGGGGGCGAATAGTTCACCCCTCCACTTT
TRBJ1-5 | once | TRBV27 | NA | CASSLHASSNQPQHF | TGTGCCAGCAGTTTACATGCCAGTAGCAATCAGCCCCAGCATTTT
TRBJ2-6 | NA | TRBV19 | NA | CASKQNSGANVLTF | TGTGCCAGTAAACAAAACTCTGGGGCCAACGTCCTGACTTTC
TRBJ1-2 | NA | TRBV5-4 | NA | CASSLQGNYGYTF | TGTGCCAGCAGCTTGCAGGGGAACTATGGCTACACCTTC
TRBJ1-3 | NA | TRBV10-1 | NA | CASSGGSSGNTIYF | TGCGCCAGTAGCGGAGGTTCCTCTGGAAACACCATATATTTT
TRBJ1-1 | NA | TRBV29-1 | NA | CSAGYVAGDLLNTEAFF | TGCAGCGCGGGGTATGTGGCAGGGGATTTGTTGAACACTGAAGCTTTCTTT
TRBJ2-1 | NA | TRBV4-1 | NA | CASSQGSSEEQFF | TGCGCCAGCAGCCAAGGTTCCAGCGAGGAGCAGTTCTTC
TRBJ2-7 | NA | TRBV27 | TRBD2 | CASSFGLAGSYEQYF | TGTGCCAGCAGTTTCGGACTAGCGGGTTCCTACGAGCAGTACTTC
TRBJ1-3 | NA | TRBV10-3 | NA | CAISESTGGLGNTIYF | TGTGCCATCAGTGAGTCGACTGGAGGGCTTGGAAACACCATATATTTT
TRBJ2-3 | NA | TRBV5-6 | NA | CASSLGLAGDTQYF | TGTGCCAGCAGCTTGGGTCTAGCCGGCGATACGCAGTATTTT
TRBJ1-5 | few | TRBV7-8 | NA | CASSLDTGVRQPQHF | TGTGCCAGCAGCTTAGACACCGGGGTCCGTCAGCCCCAGCATTTT
TRBJ1-2 | NA | TRBV5-6 | TRBD1 | CASSLTAGGSGYTF | TGTGCCAGCAGCTTGACGGCAGGGGGCAGCGGCTACACCTTC
TRBJ1-1 | NA | TRBV28 | TRBD1 | CASSFTGGRFAFF | TGTGCCAGCAGTTTCACAGGGGGCAGGTTCGCTTTCTTT
TRBJ1-1 | NA | TRBV27 | NA | CASSLTQGRGNTEAFF | TGTGCCAGCAGTCTAACACAGGGACGGGGGAACACTGAAGCTTTCTTT
TRBJ1-2 | NA | TRBV11-2 | TRBD1 | CASSLGTGGRTYGYTF | TGTGCCAGCAGCTTAGGTACAGGGGGAAGAACCTATGGCTACACCTTC
TRBJ2-7 | NA | TRBV4-1 | TRBD1 | CASSHPDRVSGEQYF | TGCGCCAGCAGCCACCCGGACAGGGTGTCGGGCGAGCAGTACTTC
TRBJ1-1 | NA | TRBV4-1 | NA | CASSPRGGTEAFF | TGCGCCAGCAGCCCCCGCGGGGGCACTGAAGCTTTCTTT
TRBJ1-4 | NA | TRBV6-5 | NA | CASLRGRGEKLFF | TGTGCCAGCCTCAGGGGCCGCGGGGAAAAACTGTTTTTT
TRBJ1-1 | NA | TRBV6-5 | NA | CASSSDRWNTEAFF | TGTGCCAGCAGTTCCGACAGATGGAACACTGAAGCTTTCTTT
TRBJ1-6 | NA | TRBV6-1 | TRBD1 | CASSESVGTGDSPLHF | TGTGCCAGCAGTGAATCCGTCGGGACAGGGGATTCACCCCTCCACTTT
TRBJ1-6 | NA | TRBV6-1 | TRBD1 | CASSEAGGPPLHF | TGTGCCAGCAGTGAGGCAGGGGGGCCACCCCTCCACTTT
TRBJ2-7 | NA | TRBV2 | TRBD2 | CARSGTSRYEQYF | TGTGCCAGATCCGGGACTAGCAGATACGAGCAGTACTTC
TRBJ2-7 | NA | TRBV10-3 | TRBD1 | CAISEGWGTGSNEQYF | TGTGCCATCAGTGAGGGGTGGGGGACAGGGTCGAACGAGCAGTACTTC
TRBJ1-4 | NA | TRBV9 | NA | CASSVGQVNEKLFF | TGTGCCAGCAGCGTAGGACAAGTCAATGAAAAACTGTTTTTT
TRBJ2-5 | NA | TRBV4-1 | TRBD1 | CASSQVLARGPETQYF | TGCGCCAGCAGCCAAGTCTTGGCCAGGGGGCCAGAGACCCAGTACTTC
TRBJ1-1 | NA | TRBV9 | NA | CASSDETGMNTEAFF | TGTGCCAGCAGCGACGAGACGGGAATGAACACTGAAGCTTTCTTT
TRBJ2-1 | NA | TRBV7-9 | NA | CASDYTRAGALSYNEQFF | TGTGCCAGCGACTACACGCGGGCGGGGGCCCTCTCCTACAATGAGCAGTTCTTC
TRBJ2-5 | NA | TRBV7-8 | TRBD2 | CASSLEWAPGGETQYF | TGTGCCAGCAGCTTAGAATGGGCCCCGGGAGGGGAGACCCAGTACTTC
TRBJ1-2 | NA | TRBV15 | NA | CATSRDEVGQNYGYTF | TGTGCCACCAGCAGAGATGAAGTGGGCCAGAACTATGGCTACACCTTC
TRBJ2-1 | NA | TRBV7-8 | NA | CASSLESGTLHYNEQFF | TGTGCCAGCAGCTTAGAGAGCGGAACCCTACACTACAATGAGCAGTTCTTC
TRBJ1-5 | NA | TRBV29-1 | TRBD1 | CSVAQGGNQPQHF | TGCAGCGTTGCCCAGGGGGGCAATCAGCCCCAGCATTTT
TRBJ2-7 | NA | TRBV18 | NA | CASSPPSSYEQYF | TGTGCCAGCTCACCACCGAGCTCCTACGAGCAGTACTTC